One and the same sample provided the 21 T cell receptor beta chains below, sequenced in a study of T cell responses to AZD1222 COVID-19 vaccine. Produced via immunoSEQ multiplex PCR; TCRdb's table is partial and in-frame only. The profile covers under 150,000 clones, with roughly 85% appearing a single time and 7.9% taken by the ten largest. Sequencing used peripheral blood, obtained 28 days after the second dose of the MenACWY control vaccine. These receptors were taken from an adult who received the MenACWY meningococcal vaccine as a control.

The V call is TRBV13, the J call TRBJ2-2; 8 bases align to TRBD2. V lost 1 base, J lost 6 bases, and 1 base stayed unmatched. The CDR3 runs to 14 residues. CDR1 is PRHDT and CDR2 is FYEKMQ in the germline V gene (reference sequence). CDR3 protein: CASSLAGGAGELFF. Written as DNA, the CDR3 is TGTGCCAGCAGCTTAGCGGGAGGGGCCGGGGAGCTGTTTTTT.

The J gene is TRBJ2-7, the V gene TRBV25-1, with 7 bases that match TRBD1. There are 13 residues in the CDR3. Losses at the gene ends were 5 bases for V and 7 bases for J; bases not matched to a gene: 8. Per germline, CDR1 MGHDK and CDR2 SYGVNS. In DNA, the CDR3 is TGTGCCAGCAGTCCCAGACAGGGCGGAGAGCAGTACTTC. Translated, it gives CASSPRQGGEQYF.

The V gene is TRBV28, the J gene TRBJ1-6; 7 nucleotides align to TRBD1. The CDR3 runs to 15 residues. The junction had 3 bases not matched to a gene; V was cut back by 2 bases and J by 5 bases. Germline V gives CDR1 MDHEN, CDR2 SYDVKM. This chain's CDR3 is CASSLPDRNNSPLHF. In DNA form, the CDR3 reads TGTGCCAGCAGTTTACCGGACAGGAATAATTCACCCCTCCACTTT.

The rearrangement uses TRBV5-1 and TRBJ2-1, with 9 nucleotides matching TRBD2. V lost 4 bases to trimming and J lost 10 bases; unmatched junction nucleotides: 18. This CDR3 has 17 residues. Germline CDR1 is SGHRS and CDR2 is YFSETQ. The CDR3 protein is CASSPARAGGLEGEQFF. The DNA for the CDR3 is TGCGCCAGCAGCCCCGCTAGGGCGGGGGGGCTTGAAGGGGAGCAGTTCTTC. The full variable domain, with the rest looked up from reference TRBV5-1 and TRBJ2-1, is KAGVTQTPRYLIKTRGQQVTLSCSPISGHRSVSWYQQTPGQGLQFLFEYFSETQRNKGNFPGRFSGRQFSNSRSEMNVSTLELGDSALYLCASSPARAGGLEGEQFFGPGTRLTVL.

The CDR3 reads CASSIGQTSSQETQYF. The CDR3 DNA reads as TGTGCCAGTAGTATAGGACAGACGAGTTCCCAAGAGACCCAGTACTTC. The chain links TRBV19 to TRBJ2-5; D possibly corresponds to TRBD1 (5 bases). CDR3 length: 16 amino acids. Germline V gives CDR1 LNHDA, CDR2 SQIVND (reference sequence). With 1 base removed from V and 1 base from J, the gap between germline ends came to 13 bases.

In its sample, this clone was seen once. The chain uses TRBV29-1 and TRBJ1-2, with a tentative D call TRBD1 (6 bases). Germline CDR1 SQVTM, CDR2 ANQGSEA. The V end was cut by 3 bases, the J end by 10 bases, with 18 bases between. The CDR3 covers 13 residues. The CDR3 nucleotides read TGCAGCGTTGAGCAGGGGCTGGGGAATGACTACACCTTC. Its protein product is CSVEQGLGNDYTF.

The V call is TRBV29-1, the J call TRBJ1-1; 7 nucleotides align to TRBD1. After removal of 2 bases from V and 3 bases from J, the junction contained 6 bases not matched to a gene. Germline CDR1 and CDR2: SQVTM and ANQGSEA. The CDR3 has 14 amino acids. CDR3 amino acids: CSVEPLRGDTEAFF. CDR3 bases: TGCAGCGTTGAACCTCTCAGGGGGGACACTGAAGCTTTCTTT.

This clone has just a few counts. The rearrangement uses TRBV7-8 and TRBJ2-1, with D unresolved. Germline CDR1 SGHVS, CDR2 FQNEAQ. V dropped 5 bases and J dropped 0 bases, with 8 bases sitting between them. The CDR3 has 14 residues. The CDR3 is CASSLRVSYNEQFF. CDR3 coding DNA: TGTGCCAGCAGCCTTCGGGTCTCCTACAATGAGCAGTTCTTC. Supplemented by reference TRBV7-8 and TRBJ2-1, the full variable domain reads GAGVSQSPRYKVAKRGQDVALRCDPISGHVSLFWYQQALGQGPEFLTYFQNEAQLDKSGLPSDRFFAERPEGSVSTLKIQRTQQEDSAVYLCASSLRVSYNEQFFGPGTRLTVL.

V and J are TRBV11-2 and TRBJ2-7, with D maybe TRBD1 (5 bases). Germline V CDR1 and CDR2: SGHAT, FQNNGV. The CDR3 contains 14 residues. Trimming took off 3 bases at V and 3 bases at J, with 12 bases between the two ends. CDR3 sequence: CASSFVTGRYEQYF. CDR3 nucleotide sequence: TGTGCCAGCAGCTTTGTCACAGGCCGCTACGAGCAGTACTTC.

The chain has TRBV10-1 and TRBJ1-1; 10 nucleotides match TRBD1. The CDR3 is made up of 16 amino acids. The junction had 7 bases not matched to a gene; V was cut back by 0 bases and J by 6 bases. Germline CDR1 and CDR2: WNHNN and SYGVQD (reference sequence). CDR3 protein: CASSESKGQGIPEAFF. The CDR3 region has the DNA TGCGCCAGCAGTGAGTCGAAGGGACAGGGGATCCCTGAAGCTTTCTTT.

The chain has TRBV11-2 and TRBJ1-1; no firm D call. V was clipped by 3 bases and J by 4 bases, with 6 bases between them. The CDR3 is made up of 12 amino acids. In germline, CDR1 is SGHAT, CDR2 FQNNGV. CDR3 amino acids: CASSFSGTEAFF. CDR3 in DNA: TGTGCCAGCAGCTTTAGTGGCACTGAAGCTTTCTTT.

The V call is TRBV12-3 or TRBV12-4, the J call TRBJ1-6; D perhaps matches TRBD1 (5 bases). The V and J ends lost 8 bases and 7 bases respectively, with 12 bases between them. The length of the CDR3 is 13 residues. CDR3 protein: CASASRVNSPLHF. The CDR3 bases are TGTGCCAGCGCCTCCAGGGTAAATTCACCCCTCCACTTT.

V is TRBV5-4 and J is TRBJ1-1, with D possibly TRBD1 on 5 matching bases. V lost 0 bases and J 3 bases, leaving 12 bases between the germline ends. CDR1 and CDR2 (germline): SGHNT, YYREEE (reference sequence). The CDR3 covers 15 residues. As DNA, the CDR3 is TGTGCCAGCAGCTTGGGTAGGGGAGGTTACACTGAAGCTTTCTTT. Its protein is CASSLGRGGYTEAFF.

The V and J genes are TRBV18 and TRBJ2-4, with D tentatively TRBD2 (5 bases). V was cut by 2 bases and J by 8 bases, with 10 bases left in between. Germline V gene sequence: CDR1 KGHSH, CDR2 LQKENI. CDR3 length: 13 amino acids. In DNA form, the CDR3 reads TGTGCCAGCTCACCATTCGGAGCGGACATTCAGTACTTC. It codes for CASSPFGADIQYF.

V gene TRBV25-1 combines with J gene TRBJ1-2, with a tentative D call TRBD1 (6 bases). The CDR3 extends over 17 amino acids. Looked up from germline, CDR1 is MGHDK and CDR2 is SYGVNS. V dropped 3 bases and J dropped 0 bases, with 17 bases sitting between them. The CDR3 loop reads CASSEWGADKANYGYTF. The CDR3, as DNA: TGTGCCAGCAGTGAGTGGGGGGCAGACAAAGCTAACTATGGCTACACCTTC.

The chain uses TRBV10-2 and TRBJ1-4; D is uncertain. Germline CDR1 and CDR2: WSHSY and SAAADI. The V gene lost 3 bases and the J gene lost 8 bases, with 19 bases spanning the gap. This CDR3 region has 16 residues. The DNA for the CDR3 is TGCGCCAGCAGTGACCCTGTTGGCAGCTCTAGGGAAAAACTGTTTTTT. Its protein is CASSDPVGSSREKLFF.

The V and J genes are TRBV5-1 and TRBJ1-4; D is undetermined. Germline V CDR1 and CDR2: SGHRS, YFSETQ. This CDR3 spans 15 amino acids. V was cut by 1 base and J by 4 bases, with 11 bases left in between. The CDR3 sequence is CASSLSRGGNEKLFF. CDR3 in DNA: TGCGCCAGCAGCTTGTCTCGGGGTGGTAATGAAAAACTGTTTTTT.

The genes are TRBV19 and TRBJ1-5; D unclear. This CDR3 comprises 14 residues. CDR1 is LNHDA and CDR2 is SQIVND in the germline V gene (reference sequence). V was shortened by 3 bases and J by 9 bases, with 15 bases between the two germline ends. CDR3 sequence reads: CASSIPAGNRPQHF. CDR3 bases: TGTGCCAGTAGTATCCCTGCGGGTAATAGGCCCCAGCATTTT.

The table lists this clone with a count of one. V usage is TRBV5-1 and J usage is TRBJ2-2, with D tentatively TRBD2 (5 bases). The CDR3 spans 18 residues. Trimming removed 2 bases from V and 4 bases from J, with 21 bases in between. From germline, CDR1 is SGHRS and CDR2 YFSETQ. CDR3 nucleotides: TGCGCCAGCAGCTTTGGCCTCCTAGGCAGGACTTTCACCGGGGAGCTGTTTTTT. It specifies CASSFGLLGRTFTGELFF.

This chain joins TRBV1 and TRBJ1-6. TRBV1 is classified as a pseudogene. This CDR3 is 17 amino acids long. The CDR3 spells CTSSQDGLFSYNSPLHF. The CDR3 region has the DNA TGCACCAGCAGCCAAGATGGACTGTTCTCCTATAATTCACCCCTCCACTTT.

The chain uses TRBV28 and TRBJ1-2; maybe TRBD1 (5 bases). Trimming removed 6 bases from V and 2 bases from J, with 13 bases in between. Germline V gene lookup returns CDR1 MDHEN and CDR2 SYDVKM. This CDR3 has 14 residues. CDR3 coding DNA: TGTGCCAGCAGCAGCGGGACGGCCAACTATGGCTACACCTTC. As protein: CASSSGTANYGYTF.